This record covers a single T cell receptor beta chain. This entry comes from a study of control samples from healthy donors and cancer patients. CDR3 length: 14 amino acids. V was cut by 7 bases and J by 2 bases, with 11 bases left in between. Germline-derived CDR1 and CDR2 are SEHNR and FQNEAQ (reference sequence). Sequenced by immunoSEQ multiplex PCR; TCRdb stores in-frame clones only, minus some. The data show tens of thousands of clones, more than 70% seen once. The sequenced sample consisted of PBMCs. J is TRBJ2-2 and V is TRBV7-9, with D tentatively TRBD2 (5 bases). This sequence was found in a woman between 50 and 59 years old with head and neck cancer. The CDR3, as DNA: TGTGCCAGCACCCCCGGGGTAAACACCGGGGAGCTGTTTTTT. Protein sequence: CASTPGVNTGELFF.